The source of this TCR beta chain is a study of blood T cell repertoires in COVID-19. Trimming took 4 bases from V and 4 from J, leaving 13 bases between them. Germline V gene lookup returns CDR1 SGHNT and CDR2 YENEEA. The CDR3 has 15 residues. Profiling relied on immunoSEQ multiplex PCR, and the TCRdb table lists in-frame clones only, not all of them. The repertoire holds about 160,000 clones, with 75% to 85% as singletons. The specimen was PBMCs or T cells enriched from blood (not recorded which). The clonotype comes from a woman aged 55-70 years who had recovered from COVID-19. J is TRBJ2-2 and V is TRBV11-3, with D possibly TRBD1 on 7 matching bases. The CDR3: CASSWGRGATGELFF. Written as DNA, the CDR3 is TGTGCCAGCAGCTGGGGCAGGGGGGCCACCGGGGAGCTGTTTTTT.